Below, 14 T cell receptor beta chains from the same sample are listed, as sequenced in a study of blood T cell repertoires in COVID-19. TCRdb keeps only in-frame clones here, not all; method: immunoSEQ multiplex PCR. The table records more than 95,000 clones, around 80% of them present only once. Sequenced material: peripheral blood. These receptors were obtained from a woman between 50 and 59 years old with acute or convalescent COVID-19.

The rearrangement uses TRBV19 and TRBJ2-3, with TRBD2 as a possible D gene (5 bases). The CDR3 spans 14 residues. Trimming took off 4 bases at V and 2 bases at J, with 10 bases between the two ends. Germline V gene data show CDR1 as LNHDA and CDR2 as SQIVND (reference sequence). CDR3 DNA sequence: TGTGCCAGTAGTAACGACTATTTCACAGATACGCAGTATTTT. The encoded protein is CASSNDYFTDTQYF.

The chain couples TRBV5-6 to TRBJ1-2; weak D call: TRBD1 (5 bases). Trimming removed 4 bases from V and 7 bases from J, with 11 bases in between. Germline assignment: CDR1 SGHDT and CDR2 YYEEEE. The CDR3 totals 12 residues. The CDR3 nucleotides are TGTGCCAGCAGCCTAGGAGGGACTGGCTACACCTTC. Residues: CASSLGGTGYTF.

This sequence joins TRBV5-1 and TRBJ1-1; D not certain. CDR3 size: 15 residues. Trimming pared 0 bases from V and 0 bases from J, leaving 9 bases between. CDR1 SGHRS and CDR2 YFSETQ come from the germline V gene. In DNA, the CDR3 is TGCGCCAGCAGCTTGGATCCGGGTATGAACACTGAAGCTTTCTTT. Translated: CASSLDPGMNTEAFF.

In nucleotides, the CDR3 is TGTGCCAGCAGTGATCCAGGGCGCGGAAACACCATATATTTT. Its translation: CASSDPGRGNTIYF. The chain carries TRBV2 and TRBJ1-3; tentative D call: TRBD1 (5 bases). Per the germline V gene, CDR1 is SNHLY and CDR2 is FYNNEI. The CDR3 spans 14 residues. Trimming took 3 bases from V and 4 from J, leaving 10 bases between them.

The chain has TRBV30 and TRBJ2-7; 7 bases are shared with TRBD2. CDR3 length: 14 amino acids. The germline V gene encodes CDR1 GTSNPN and CDR2 SVGIG (reference sequence). Unmatched junction bases numbered 9, after V lost 4 bases and J lost 3 bases. In nucleotides, the CDR3 is TGTGCCTGGATGGGTGGGGCGGGAGACTACGAGCAGTACTTC. Translation: CAWMGGAGDYEQYF.

The genes are TRBV5-1 and TRBJ2-1, with D possibly being TRBD2 (5 bases). Trimming stripped 0 bases from V and 6 bases from J, with 10 bases between. The CDR3 loop spans 14 amino acids. Germline-derived CDR1 and CDR2 are SGHRS and YFSETQ. CDR3 DNA: TGCGCCAGCAGCTTGGGGACTCGAGGCAATGAGCAGTTCTTC. Its translation is CASSLGTRGNEQFF.

This chain uses TRBV19 with TRBJ2-1; 12 bases are shared with TRBD2. The V gene end was trimmed by 2 bases and the J gene end by 5 bases; junction bases not matched to a gene: 4. The CDR3 length is 16 residues. CDR1 and CDR2 from the germline V gene are LNHDA and SQIVND (reference sequence). This chain's CDR3 is CASSILAGGTNNEQFF. CDR3 sequence (DNA): TGTGCCAGTAGTATACTAGCGGGGGGGACCAACAATGAGCAGTTCTTC.

J is TRBJ2-2 and V is TRBV5-4, with 9 bases matching TRBD1. The germline V gene encodes CDR1 SGHNT and CDR2 YYREEE (reference sequence). Trimming took 4 bases from V and 3 from J; bases not matched to a gene: 7. This CDR3 has 16 residues. This CDR3 reads CASSPRDRVDTGELFF. The CDR3 DNA is TGTGCCAGCAGCCCGCGGGACAGGGTGGACACCGGGGAGCTGTTTTTT.

The chain employs TRBV5-1 and TRBJ2-2; 9 nucleotides align to TRBD1. The CDR3 sequence is 15 residues long. V shed 1 base and J 6 bases; nucleotides not matched to a gene: 4. Germline V lookup: CDR1 SGHRS, CDR2 YFSETQ. This chain's CDR3 is CASSLPGQGAGELFF. CDR3 in DNA: TGCGCCAGCAGCTTGCCGGGACAGGGTGCCGGGGAGCTGTTTTTT.

This chain uses TRBV4-2 with TRBJ1-1; 9 nucleotides align to TRBD1. Germline-derived CDR1 and CDR2 are LGHNA and YNFKEQ. The CDR3 has 17 residues. V lost 3 bases, J lost 3 bases, and 11 bases stayed unmatched. The CDR3 sequence: CASSQEPGQGLYTEAFF. As DNA, the CDR3 is TGTGCCAGCAGCCAGGAACCGGGACAGGGCTTGTACACTGAAGCTTTCTTT.

V usage is TRBV28 and J usage is TRBJ1-6; TRBD1 is a possible D gene (6 bases). This CDR3 contains 15 residues. Trimming shortened V by 6 bases and J by 7 bases, and 16 bases separated the two germline ends. From germline, CDR1 is MDHEN and CDR2 SYDVKM. The CDR3 protein is CASSPPTGNNSPLHF. CDR3 nucleotides: TGTGCCAGCAGCCCGCCAACAGGGAACAATTCACCCCTCCACTTT.

The V gene is TRBV29-1, the J gene TRBJ2-1, with 7 bases that match TRBD1. Unmatched junction bases numbered 5, after V lost 4 bases and J lost 8 bases. Germline assignment: CDR1 SQVTM and CDR2 ANQGSEA. The CDR3 has 12 residues. The CDR3 bases are TGCAGCGTTGTTTTAGGGGGCGATGAGCAGTTCTTC. Amino acid sequence: CSVVLGGDEQFF.

This chain connects TRBV21-1 to TRBJ2-2; TRBD2, the D gene given by the table, was not confirmed from the DNA. TRBV21-1 is flagged as a pseudogene. The CDR3 is 19 amino acids. CDR3 loop: CASTISGLAGYTNTGELFF. The CDR3 DNA reads TGTGCCAGCACCATTTCGGGACTAGCGGGATATACGAACACCGGGGAGCTGTTTTTT.

This clone was picked up one time. This CDR3 reads CASSQDIQRGQFF. The CDR3 nucleotides are TGTGCCAGCAGCCAAGATATCCAGCGGGGGCAGTTCTTC. The chain links TRBV3-1 (or the pseudogene TRBV3-2) to TRBJ2-1; 7 positions agree with TRBD2. The CDR3 extends over 13 amino acids. Germline V gene lookup returns CDR1 LGHDT and CDR2 YNNKEL (reference sequence). J was trimmed by 12 bases and V by 0 bases; bases with no gene match: 5.